These 32 T cell receptor beta chains were all obtained from the same sample, sequenced in a study of blood T cell repertoires in COVID-19. Measured with immunoSEQ multiplex PCR; TCRdb has only the in-frame clones, and not every one. Of 130,000 to 150,000 clones in the sample, around 80% were seen once. Sequencing was performed on peripheral blood. Receptors were obtained from a woman in her fifties or sixties in a cohort sampled during active or convalescent COVID-19.

The chain joins TRBV6-2 or TRBV6-3 to TRBJ1-4; TRBD1 matches at 7 bases. CDR1 MNHEY and CDR2 SVGEGT come from the germline V gene. The J segment lost 6 bases and the V segment lost 4 bases, leaving 2 bases of the junction unmatched. The length of the CDR3 is 13 residues. The DNA of the CDR3 is TGTGCCAGCAGTTCCGGACAGGATGAAAAACTGTTTTTT. Translated: CASSSGQDEKLFF.

A remark on this clone: At one end, the junction sequence differs from germline, possibly due to a read error. V usage is TRBV12-3 or TRBV12-4 and J usage is TRBJ2-2; D assignment may be TRBD1 or TRBD2 (5 bases each). The CDR3 extends over 12 amino acids. The CDR3 loop reads CAGRGATGELFF. CDR3 DNA sequence: TGTGCCGGCAGAGGGGCCACCGGGGAGCTGTTTTTT.

The chain uses TRBV24-1 and TRBJ2-1, with TRBD2 as a possible D gene (7 bases). Trimming shortened V by 5 bases and J by 8 bases, and 12 bases separated the two germline ends. The CDR3 extends over 13 amino acids. Germline V lookup: CDR1 KGHDR, CDR2 SFDVKD. The CDR3 coding sequence is TGTGCCACCAGTGCGGGGGGCCTCTATGAGCAGTTCTTC. As protein: CATSAGGLYEQFF.

The chain employs TRBV5-4 and TRBJ1-4; 10 nucleotides align to TRBD1. V shed 2 bases, J shed 8 bases, and the junction held 9 bases outside the gene matches. CDR1 SGHNT and CDR2 YYREEE come from the germline V gene (reference sequence). CDR3 length: 16 residues. The CDR3 bases are TGTGCCAGCAGCTTTGACAGGGGGCGCCTTAGCGAAAAACTGTTTTTT. Amino acids: CASSFDRGRLSEKLFF.

V and J are TRBV2 and TRBJ1-5; TRBD1 is a possible D gene (5 bases). The V gene's germline CDR1 is SNHLY and CDR2 FYNNEI. This CDR3 contains 15 residues. The germline V and J ends were trimmed by 5 bases and 0 bases, with 11 bases remaining between them. The CDR3 reads CASSQEQASNQPQHF. CDR3 bases: TGTGCCAGCAGTCAAGAACAGGCTAGCAATCAGCCCCAGCATTTT.

The chain couples TRBV21-1 to TRBJ2-7; the D call of TRBD2 is as the table states it, not checked on the DNA. TRBV21-1 is a known pseudogene. The CDR3 loop spans 19 amino acids. CDR3 sequence reads: CASITGAPKPTLAVYEQYF. As DNA, the CDR3 is TGTGCCAGCATAACTGGGGCCCCAAAACCGACCCTAGCGGTTTACGAGCAGTACTTC.

V is TRBV2 and J is TRBJ2-5, with 11 bases identical to TRBD1. This CDR3 region has 13 residues. Germline V CDR1 and CDR2: SNHLY, FYNNEI. V was pared by 9 bases and J by 5 bases, with 5 bases of the junction left unmatched. CDR3 region: CASTDRGRETQYF. The CDR3 coding sequence is TGTGCCAGTACGGACAGGGGGCGGGAGACCCAGTACTTC.

The chain joins TRBV9 to TRBJ1-2; the D is unclear. Germline CDR1 and CDR2: SGDLS and YYNGEE. The CDR3 contains 13 residues. The ends were cut back, 3 bases at V and 8 bases at J, with 14 bases in the middle. DNA for the CDR3: TGTGCCAGCAGCGCCCCCCCGCACGGGGGCTACACCTTC. Protein sequence: CASSAPPHGGYTF.

J is TRBJ1-2 and V is TRBV12-3 or TRBV12-4; D gene unclear. CDR3 length: 13 residues. The V end was cut by 5 bases, the J end by 0 bases, with 7 bases between. Here the CDR3 DNA reads TGTGCCAGCAGTCGCCACACTAACTATGGCTACACCTTC. This encodes CASSRHTNYGYTF.

The V call is TRBV9, the J call TRBJ2-3; D ambiguous. The V gene lost 3 bases and the J gene lost 6 bases, with 17 bases spanning the gap. Per germline, CDR1 SGDLS and CDR2 YYNGEE. This CDR3 contains 15 residues. CDR3: CASSDSLYNEDTQYF. Here the CDR3 DNA reads TGTGCCAGCAGCGACAGCCTCTACAACGAGGATACGCAGTATTTT.

Many counts were recorded for this clone. The V and J genes are TRBV5-4 and TRBJ1-1; D ambiguous. CDR1 and CDR2 from the germline V gene are SGHNT and YYREEE (reference sequence). Trimming stripped 1 base from V and 0 bases from J, with 7 bases between. There are 14 residues in the CDR3. The CDR3 reads CASSLWQMNTEAFF. In DNA form, the CDR3 reads TGTGCCAGCAGCTTGTGGCAGATGAACACTGAAGCTTTCTTT.

The rearrangement joins TRBV29-1 to TRBJ1-2; D is ambiguous. Germline values: CDR1 SQVTM, CDR2 ANQGSEA. This CDR3 is built from 15 residues. V was pared by 7 bases and J by 0 bases, with 18 bases between. CDR3 amino acids: CSARDISPSNYGYTF. The CDR3 DNA reads TGCAGCGCCCGTGACATATCACCTTCTAACTATGGCTACACCTTC.

The chain is built from TRBV18 and TRBJ1-1; 8 bases are shared with TRBD1. With V trimmed by 3 bases and J by 0 bases, 3 bases remained unmatched. Germline CDR1 and CDR2: KGHSH and LQKENI. There are 15 residues in the CDR3. The CDR3 protein is CASSPPTGVNTEAFF. The CDR3 DNA follows: TGTGCCAGCTCACCGCCGACAGGGGTGAACACTGAAGCTTTCTTT.

The rearrangement joins TRBV4-3 to TRBJ2-7, with 10 bases aligning to TRBD2. The germline V gene has CDR1 LGHNA and CDR2 YSLEER. The CDR3 covers 16 residues. V shed 3 bases and J 3 bases; nucleotides not matched to a gene: 8. CDR3: CASSHHRWTSGYEQYF. CDR3 coding DNA: TGCGCCAGCAGCCACCACCGCTGGACTAGCGGCTACGAGCAGTACTTC.

There are a few counts of this clone. The gene calls are TRBV6-5 and TRBJ2-7, with D unclear. With 2 bases removed from V and 3 bases from J, the gap between germline ends came to 8 bases. The CDR3 has 13 residues. From germline, CDR1 is MNHEY and CDR2 SVGAGI. The CDR3 DNA follows: TGTGCCAGCAGTTACGTCGGTGGCTACGAGCAGTACTTC. Residues: CASSYVGGYEQYF.

In this sample, this clone turned up many times. The chain is built from TRBV3-1 (or the pseudogene TRBV3-2) and TRBJ2-7; 8 bases agree with TRBD1. Trimming removed 4 bases from V and 4 bases from J; junction bases left unmatched: 9. There are 15 residues in the CDR3. The germline CDR1 and CDR2 sequences are LGHDT and YNNKEL (reference sequence). CDR3 residues: CASSLDRGRPYEQYF. In DNA, the CDR3 is TGTGCCAGCAGCCTAGACAGGGGCCGACCGTACGAGCAGTACTTC.

In this sample, this clone turned up once. This CDR3 reads CASSQDTGREKLFF. CDR3 in DNA: TGTGCCAGCAGCCAAGATACAGGGAGAGAAAAACTGTTTTTT. The gene calls are TRBV4-2 and TRBJ1-4, with D tentatively TRBD1 (6 bases). CDR1 LGHNA and CDR2 YNFKEQ come from the germline V gene. The CDR3 spans 14 residues. V gave up 0 bases and J gave up 8 bases, with 10 bases separating them.

V gene TRBV12-3 or TRBV12-4 combines with J gene TRBJ2-1; perhaps TRBD1 as D (6 bases). This CDR3 spans 13 amino acids. V was cut by 5 bases and J by 15 bases, with 20 bases left in between. CDR3 in amino acids: CASSLTRSGVTFF. The CDR3 bases are TGTGCCAGCAGTCTCACCCGATCAGGGGTTACGTTCTTC.

The rearrangement links TRBV19 to TRBJ2-7; perhaps TRBD2 as D (5 bases). This CDR3 is 14 amino acids long. Deletions cut 3 bases from V and 3 bases from J, with 12 bases between. In germline, CDR1 is LNHDA, CDR2 SQIVND (reference sequence). Here the CDR3 DNA reads TGTGCCAGTAGTATCGGACTGCCCAACTACGAGCAGTACTTC. It specifies CASSIGLPNYEQYF.

In its sample, this clone was seen a few times. The rearrangement uses TRBV12-3 or TRBV12-4 and TRBJ1-2, with TRBD1 matching 7 bases. V shed 6 bases, J shed 7 bases, and the junction held 5 bases outside the gene matches. This CDR3 has 12 amino acids. The CDR3 protein is CASRKGAGGYTF. In DNA form, the CDR3 reads TGTGCCAGCAGGAAGGGGGCGGGTGGCTACACCTTC.

The J gene is TRBJ1-1, the V gene TRBV3-1 (or the pseudogene TRBV3-2); TRBD1 matches at 8 bases. V gave up 2 bases and J gave up 6 bases; unmatched junction bases: 5. The germline V gene has CDR1 LGHDT and CDR2 YNNKEL (reference sequence). The CDR3 sequence is 14 residues long. The CDR3 region has the DNA TGTGCCAGCAGCCAATCCGACAGGGGTTCTGAAGCTTTCTTT. Amino acids: CASSQSDRGSEAFF.

A few counts support this clone. The chain combines TRBV6-5 with TRBJ1-2, with 8 bases that match TRBD1. V lost 7 bases to trimming and J lost 8 bases; unmatched junction nucleotides: 6. The CDR3 loop spans 12 amino acids. The germline V gene encodes CDR1 MNHEY and CDR2 SVGAGI. The CDR3 reads CASIRQGTGYTF. The CDR3 nucleotides read TGTGCCAGCATAAGACAGGGGACGGGCTACACCTTC.

The chain carries TRBV7-8 and TRBJ1-2; the match to TRBD1 covers 9 bases. Trimming cost V 5 bases and J 0 bases; bases outside gene matches: 10. Germline V lookup: CDR1 SGHVS, CDR2 FQNEAQ. The CDR3 spans 17 residues. This CDR3 reads CASSHPPGTGPNYGYTF. The CDR3 DNA reads TGTGCCAGCAGCCACCCCCCCGGGACAGGGCCTAACTATGGCTACACCTTC. Based on the CDR3 plus reference TRBV7-8 and TRBJ1-2, the full variable domain is GAGVSQSPRYKVAKRGQDVALRCDPISGHVSLFWYQQALGQGPEFLTYFQNEAQLDKSGLPSDRFFAERPEGSVSTLKIQRTQQEDSAVYLCASSHPPGTGPNYGYTFGSGTRLTVV.

This chain joins TRBV5-5 and TRBJ1-2; D is possibly TRBD1 (5 bases). The CDR3 length is 16 residues. CDR1 is SGHKS and CDR2 is YYEKEE in the germline V gene (reference sequence). Deletions cut 0 bases from V and 4 bases from J, with 16 bases between. CDR3 region: CASSLAGGDPSYGYTF. DNA for the CDR3: TGTGCCAGCAGCTTGGCGGGAGGGGACCCATCCTATGGCTACACCTTC.

The chain links TRBV12-3 or TRBV12-4 to TRBJ1-1; D not certain. V gave up 4 bases and J gave up 5 bases, with 11 bases separating them. The CDR3 runs to 13 residues. The CDR3 DNA follows: TGTGCCAGCAGTTCCTTCGAGGGAACTGAAGCTTTCTTT. Encoded protein: CASSSFEGTEAFF.

This clone came up many times. The sample holds other DNA sequences that translate to the same CDR3. The chain couples TRBV24-1 to TRBJ2-3; 7 bases align to TRBD2. The length of the CDR3 is 14 residues. The germline V gene has CDR1 KGHDR and CDR2 SFDVKD. The V segment lost 5 bases and the J segment 0 bases; nucleotides outside the gene matches: 1. The CDR3 spells CATSGRGSTDTQYF. The CDR3, as DNA: TGTGCCACCAGTGGGCGGGGGAGCACAGATACGCAGTATTTT.

This clone was recorded at least ten times. This chain links TRBV24-1 with TRBJ2-3, with 7 nucleotides matching TRBD1. Trimming removed 3 bases from V and 3 bases from J; junction bases left unmatched: 8. There are 16 residues in the CDR3. Per germline, CDR1 KGHDR and CDR2 SFDVKD. In DNA, the CDR3 is TGTGCCACCAGTGATACCGACAGGGCAGGGACAGATACGCAGTATTTT. This encodes CATSDTDRAGTDTQYF.

The chain has TRBV3-1 (or the pseudogene TRBV3-2) and TRBJ2-3; D is possibly TRBD2 (6 bases). Per germline, CDR1 LGHDT and CDR2 YNNKEL (reference sequence). The CDR3 extends over 16 amino acids. V lost 2 bases, J lost 2 bases, and 14 bases lay in between. The CDR3 is CASSQWDSYYTDTQYF. The CDR3 DNA reads TGTGCCAGCAGCCAATGGGACTCCTATTACACAGATACGCAGTATTTT.

V and J are TRBV19 and TRBJ2-2; 10 bases align to TRBD2. This CDR3 region has 14 residues. Germline V lookup: CDR1 LNHDA, CDR2 SQIVND (reference sequence). The V and J ends lost 4 bases and 8 bases, in that order; junction bases with no gene match: 4. The CDR3 protein is CASSTGTSVGELFF. In nucleotides, the CDR3 is TGTGCCAGTAGTACCGGGACTAGCGTGGGGGAGCTGTTTTTT.

The genes are TRBV6-5 and TRBJ2-1, with 8 bases identical to TRBD1. After removal of 10 bases from V and 5 bases from J, the junction contained 4 bases not matched to a gene. Germline V gives CDR1 MNHEY, CDR2 SVGAGI. This CDR3 is 12 amino acids long. This CDR3 is CATYRGDNEQFF. Written as DNA, the CDR3 is TGTGCCACCTACAGGGGGGACAATGAGCAGTTCTTC.

V gene TRBV11-2 combines with J gene TRBJ1-4; maybe TRBD1 (6 bases). The CDR3 contains 18 residues. CDR1 and CDR2 from the germline V gene are SGHAT and FQNNGV. V lost 1 base and J 3 bases, leaving 18 bases between the germline ends. CDR3 region: CASSLVTPWGPANEKLFF. CDR3 in DNA: TGTGCCAGCAGCTTAGTAACCCCCTGGGGGCCTGCTAATGAAAAACTGTTTTTT.

V gene TRBV5-1 combines with J gene TRBJ2-7; 7 bases align to TRBD1. The CDR3 loop spans 15 amino acids. V shed 3 bases, J shed 0 bases, and the junction held 6 bases outside the gene matches. Germline CDR1 is SGHRS and CDR2 is YFSETQ. CDR3 sequence reads: CASSSGQSLSYEQYF. CDR3 coding DNA: TGCGCCAGCAGCTCGGGACAGTCCCTCTCCTACGAGCAGTACTTC.